The clone carrying this T cell receptor (beta chain) has only a few counts. What it binds is not known. This entry belongs to a study of beta chain features in type 1 diabetes. Every isolated RNA sample was fully reverse transcribed, so sequencing captured expressed TCRB transcripts. Assay used: immunoSEQ multiplex PCR; TCRdb lists only in-frame clones, some missing. Of about 640,000 clones in the sample, 12% were seen once. The V end was cut by 5 bases, the J end by 6 bases, with 14 bases between. Germline V CDR1 and CDR2: SGHTA, FQGNSA. CDR3 length: 15 residues. Via the markers CD45RO/CCR7/CD25/CD127/CD95/CD27, stem cell-like memory, regulatory, central memory and naive CD4+ cells were sorted. Study results and limitations: cDNA-based reads could over-represent cells with high TCR expression. Patients' naive, central memory and regulatory TCRB repertoires appeared more alike than those of healthy donors. Significant though moderate, a shortening of TCRB CDR3s appeared in all four CD4+ subsets of Type 1 diabetes patients.

The receptor comes from a man aged 30 to 45 with type 1 diabetes. The chain couples TRBV7-2 to TRBJ1-6; tentatively, D is TRBD1 (6 bases). What was sequenced was naive CD4+ T cells from blood. In nucleotides, the CDR3 is TGTGCCAGCAGCCAGGACAGCACTTTTAATTCACCCCTCCACTTT. It is translated as CASSQDSTFNSPLHF. Full variable domain (outside the CDR3, taken from reference TRBV7-2 and TRBJ1-6): GAGVSQSPSNKVTEKGKDVELRCDPISGHTALYWYRQSLGQGLEFLIYFQGNSAPDKSGLPSDRFSAERTGGSVSTLTIQRTQQEDSAVYLCASSQDSTFNSPLHFGNGTRLTVT.